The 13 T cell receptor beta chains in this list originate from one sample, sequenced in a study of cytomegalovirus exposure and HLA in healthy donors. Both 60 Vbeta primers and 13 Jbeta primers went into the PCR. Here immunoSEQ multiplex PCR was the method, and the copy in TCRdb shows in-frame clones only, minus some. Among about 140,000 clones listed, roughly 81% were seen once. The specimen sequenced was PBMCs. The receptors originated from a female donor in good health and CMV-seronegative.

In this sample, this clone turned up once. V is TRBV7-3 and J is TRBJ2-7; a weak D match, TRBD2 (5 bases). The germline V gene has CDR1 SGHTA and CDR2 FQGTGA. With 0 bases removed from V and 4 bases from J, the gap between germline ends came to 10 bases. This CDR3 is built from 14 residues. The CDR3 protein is CASSLTNGNYEQYF. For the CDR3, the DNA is TGTGCCAGCAGCTTAACGAACGGGAATTACGAGCAGTACTTC.

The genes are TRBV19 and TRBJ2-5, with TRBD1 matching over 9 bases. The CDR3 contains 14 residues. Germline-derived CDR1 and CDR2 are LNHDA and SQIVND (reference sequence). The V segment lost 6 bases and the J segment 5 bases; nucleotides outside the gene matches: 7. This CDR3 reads CASRTTGGRETQYF. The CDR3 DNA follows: TGTGCCAGTAGGACCACAGGGGGCCGGGAGACCCAGTACTTC.

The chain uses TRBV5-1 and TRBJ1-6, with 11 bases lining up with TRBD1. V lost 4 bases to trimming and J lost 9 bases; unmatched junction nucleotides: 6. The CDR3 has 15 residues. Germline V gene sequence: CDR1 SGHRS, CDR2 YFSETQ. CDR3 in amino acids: CASSPGTGGGSPLHF. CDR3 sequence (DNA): TGCGCCAGCAGCCCCGGGACAGGGGGTGGTTCACCCCTCCACTTT.

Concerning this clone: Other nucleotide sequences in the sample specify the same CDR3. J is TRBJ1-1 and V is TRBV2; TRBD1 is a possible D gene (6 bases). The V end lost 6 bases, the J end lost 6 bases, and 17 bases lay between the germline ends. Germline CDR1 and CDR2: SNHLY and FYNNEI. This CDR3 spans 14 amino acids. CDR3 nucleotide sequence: TGTGCCAGCAGGAACAGGGAATTAAGGGCTGAAGCTTTCTTT. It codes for CASRNRELRAEAFF.

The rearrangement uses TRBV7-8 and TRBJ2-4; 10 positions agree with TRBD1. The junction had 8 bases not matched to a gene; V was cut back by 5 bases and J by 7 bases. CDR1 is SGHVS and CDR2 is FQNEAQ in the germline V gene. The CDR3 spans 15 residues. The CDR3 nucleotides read TGTGCCAGCAGCAGCCAATGGACAGGGGGTAACATTCAGTACTTC. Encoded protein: CASSSQWTGGNIQYF. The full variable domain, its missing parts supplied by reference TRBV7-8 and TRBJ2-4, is GAGVSQSPRYKVAKRGQDVALRCDPISGHVSLFWYQQALGQGPEFLTYFQNEAQLDKSGLPSDRFFAERPEGSVSTLKIQRTQQEDSAVYLCASSSQWTGGNIQYFGAGTRLSVL.

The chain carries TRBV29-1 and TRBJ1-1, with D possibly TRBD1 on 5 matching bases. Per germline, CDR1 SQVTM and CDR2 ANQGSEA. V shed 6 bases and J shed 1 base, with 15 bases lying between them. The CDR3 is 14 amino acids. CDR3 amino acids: CSVVPIGGNTEAFF. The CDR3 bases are TGCAGCGTGGTGCCAATCGGGGGGAACACTGAAGCTTTCTTT.

The DNA for the CDR3 is TGTGCCAGCAGGGGACAGGGTACCTATGGCTACACCTTC. This sequence encodes CASRGQGTYGYTF. J is TRBJ1-2 and V is TRBV9; 9 nucleotides align to TRBD1. Trimming at V came to 5 bases and at J to 4 bases, leaving 3 bases not matched to a gene. The CDR3 totals 13 residues. The germline V gene has CDR1 SGDLS and CDR2 YYNGEE.

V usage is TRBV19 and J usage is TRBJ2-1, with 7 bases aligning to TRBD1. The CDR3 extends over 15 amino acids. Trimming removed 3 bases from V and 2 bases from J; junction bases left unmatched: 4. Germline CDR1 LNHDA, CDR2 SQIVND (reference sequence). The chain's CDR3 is CASSIIGTAYNEQFF. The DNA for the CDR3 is TGTGCCAGTAGTATTATCGGGACAGCCTACAATGAGCAGTTCTTC.

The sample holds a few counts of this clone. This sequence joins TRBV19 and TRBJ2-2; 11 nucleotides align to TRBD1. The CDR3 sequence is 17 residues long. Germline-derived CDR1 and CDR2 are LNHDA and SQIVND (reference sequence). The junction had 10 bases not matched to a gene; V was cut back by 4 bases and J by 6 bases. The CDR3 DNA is TGTGCCAGTAGTACAGGACAGGGGGCTGTAGTATCCGGGGAGCTGTTTTTT. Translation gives CASSTGQGAVVSGELFF.

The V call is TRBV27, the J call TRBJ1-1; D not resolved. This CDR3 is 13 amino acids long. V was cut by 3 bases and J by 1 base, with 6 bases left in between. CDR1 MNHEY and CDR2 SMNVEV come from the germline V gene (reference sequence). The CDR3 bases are TGTGCCAGCAGTTTTCGGGGGAACACTGAAGCTTTCTTT. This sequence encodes CASSFRGNTEAFF.

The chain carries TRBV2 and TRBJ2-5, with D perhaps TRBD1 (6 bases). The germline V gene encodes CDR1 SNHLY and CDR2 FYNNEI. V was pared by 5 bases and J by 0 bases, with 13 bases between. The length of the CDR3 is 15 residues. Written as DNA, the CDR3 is TGTGCCAGCAGTTCGACCAGGGGCGACCAAGAGACCCAGTACTTC. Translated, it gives CASSSTRGDQETQYF.

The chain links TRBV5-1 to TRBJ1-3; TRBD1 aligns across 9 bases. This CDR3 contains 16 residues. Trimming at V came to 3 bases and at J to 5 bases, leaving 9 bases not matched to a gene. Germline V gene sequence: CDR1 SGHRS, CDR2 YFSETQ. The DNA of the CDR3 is TGCGCCAGCAGCTCAACCGGGACAGGGAATAGAAACACCATATATTTT. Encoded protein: CASSSTGTGNRNTIYF.

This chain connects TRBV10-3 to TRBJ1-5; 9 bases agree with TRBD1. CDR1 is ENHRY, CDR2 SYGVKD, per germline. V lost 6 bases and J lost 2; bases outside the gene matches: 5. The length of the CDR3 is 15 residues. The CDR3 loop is CAIRQGAAGNQPQHF. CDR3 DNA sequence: TGTGCCATCAGACAGGGGGCAGCGGGCAATCAGCCCCAGCATTTT.